Below are 23 T cell receptor beta chains sequenced from a single sample in a study of T cells in Graves' hyperthyroidism and ophthalmopathy. TCR beta CDR3 region amplification was performed from RNA transcripts. HTBI primers drove first-round RT-PCR of the TCR CDR3. From the multiplex PCR reads, TCRdb called clonotypes with MiXCR, one entry per CDR3 protein. The sample lists hundreds of thousands of distinct CDR3 sequences; more than 20% were seen once. The sequenced sample consisted of blood. The source of these receptors is a man younger than 45 with Graves' ophthalmopathy.

This clonotype was counted between two and nine times. The chain joins TRBV18 to TRBJ2-3, with D unclear. CDR1 is KGHSH, CDR2 LQKENI, per germline. Trimming took off 3 bases at V and 4 bases at J, with 11 bases between the two ends. CDR3 length: 14 amino acids. In DNA form, the CDR3 reads TGTGCCAGCTCACCTACGGAAGCCCCAGATACGCAGTATTTT. This encodes CASSPTEAPDTQYF.

This clonotype was counted at least ten times. V gene TRBV11-2 combines with J gene TRBJ2-1; D remains ambiguous. V was clipped by 5 bases and J by 10 bases, with 9 bases between them. CDR3 length equals 11 residues. Germline CDR1 SGHAT, CDR2 FQNNGV. The CDR3 sequence is CASSVSLEQFF. The CDR3 nucleotides read TGTGCCAGCAGCGTCTCACTAGAGCAGTTCTTC.

The chain is built from TRBV20-1 and TRBJ1-1; a weak D match, TRBD1 (5 bases). Germline loops: CDR1 DFQATT, CDR2 SNEGSKA (reference sequence). The CDR3 runs to 11 residues. V dropped 6 bases and J dropped 6 bases, with 11 bases sitting between them. The chain's CDR3 is CSASGLSEAFF. CDR3 bases: TGCAGTGCCTCGGGACTCTCTGAAGCTTTCTTT.

In its sample, this clonotype was seen many times. The chain is built from TRBV7-9 and TRBJ2-7, with 13 bases identical to TRBD2. The germline gives CDR1 SEHNR, CDR2 FQNEAQ (reference sequence). The V and J ends lost 4 bases and 3 bases, in that order; junction bases with no gene match: 9. CDR3 length: 17 residues. The CDR3 is CASSYGLAGELVYEQYF. In DNA form, the CDR3 reads TGTGCCAGCAGCTACGGACTAGCGGGAGAGTTGGTCTACGAGCAGTACTTC.

There are a few counts of this clonotype. The chain recombines TRBV2 with TRBJ1-4; 10 positions match TRBD1. V was pared by 2 bases and J by 0 bases, with 9 bases of the junction left unmatched. This CDR3 is 19 amino acids long. CDR1 is SNHLY, CDR2 FYNNEI, per germline. The CDR3 spells CASSEPGQGRVATNEKLFF. In DNA form, the CDR3 reads TGTGCCAGCAGTGAACCGGGACAGGGGAGAGTTGCAACTAATGAAAAACTGTTTTTT.

This clonotype was detected a few times. The V call is TRBV15, the J call TRBJ2-7; D ambiguous. Germline loops: CDR1 LNHNV, CDR2 YYDKDF (reference sequence). V lost 1 base, J lost 0 bases, and 7 bases lay in between. The CDR3 loop spans 14 amino acids. The CDR3 region is CATSRVGVSYEQYF. CDR3 nucleotide sequence: TGTGCCACCAGCAGAGTGGGCGTCTCCTACGAGCAGTACTTC.

In its sample, this clonotype was seen many times. The V call is TRBV7-3, the J call TRBJ2-1; 7 nucleotides agree with TRBD1. This CDR3 has 18 residues. Germline V gives CDR1 SGHTA, CDR2 FQGTGA. The J segment lost 3 bases and the V segment lost 2 bases, leaving 13 bases of the junction unmatched. CDR3 in amino acids: CASSLALTGTANYNEQFF. For the CDR3, the DNA is TGTGCCAGCAGCTTAGCATTAACCGGGACAGCGAACTACAATGAGCAGTTCTTC.

The V call is TRBV7-2, the J call TRBJ1-2, with D perhaps matching TRBD1 (6 bases). Trimming removed 5 bases at V and 6 bases at J, with 16 bases between. The CDR3 consists of 14 residues. Germline CDR1 SGHTA, CDR2 FQGNSA. CDR3 nucleotides: TGTGCCAGCAGCCCGCGTTTAGGGGGTCATGGCTACACCTTC. Its translation: CASSPRLGGHGYTF.

V is TRBV30 and J is TRBJ2-7, with 10 bases identical to TRBD2. Germline lookup yields CDR1 GTSNPN and CDR2 SVGIG (reference sequence). The CDR3 spans 17 residues. The junction had 11 bases not matched to a gene; V was cut back by 0 bases and J by 3 bases. DNA of the CDR3: TGTGCCTGGAGTGTACGGTCACTAGCGGGAAAGGGCTACGAGCAGTACTTC. This encodes CAWSVRSLAGKGYEQYF.

This clonotype came up many times. This chain connects TRBV2 to TRBJ2-5; D might be TRBD2 (5 bases). CDR3 size: 13 residues. The germline gives CDR1 SNHLY, CDR2 FYNNEI. V was shortened by 8 bases and J by 1 base, with 11 bases between the two germline ends. CDR3: CASARDVQETQYF. The CDR3 region has the DNA TGTGCCAGCGCCCGGGATGTCCAAGAGACCCAGTACTTC. The variable domain in full, completed from reference TRBV2 and TRBJ2-5, reads EPEVTQTPSHQVTQMGQEVILRCVPISNHLYFYWYRQILGQKVEFLVSFYNNEISEKSEIFDDQFSVERPDGSNFTLKIRSTKLEDSAMYFCASARDVQETQYFGPGTRLLVL.

V and J are TRBV6-1 and TRBJ1-1, with D possibly being TRBD1 (6 bases). Trimming removed 4 bases from V and 4 bases from J, with 10 bases in between. Germline loops: CDR1 MNHNS, CDR2 SASEGT. The CDR3 has 13 residues. CDR3 nucleotides: TGTGCCAGCAGTGGGACAGACCCCACTGAAGCTTTCTTT. Its protein is CASSGTDPTEAFF.

This rearrangement joins TRBV28 to TRBJ2-3; D gene uncertain. The CDR3 is 17 residues long. V shed 1 base and J shed 4 bases, with 18 bases lying between them. CDR1 and CDR2 from the germline V gene are MDHEN and SYDVKM. This CDR3 reads CASSLSSSEEMADTQYF. For the CDR3, the DNA is TGTGCCAGCAGTTTATCCTCAAGTGAGGAAATGGCAGATACGCAGTATTTT.

This clonotype has only a few counts. This chain links TRBV5-6 with TRBJ1-3; unclear D gene. Germline V lookup: CDR1 SGHDT, CDR2 YYEEEE. The CDR3 is 13 amino acids. V dropped 0 bases and J dropped 6 bases, with 7 bases sitting between them. The CDR3 nucleotides read TGTGCCAGCAGCTTGGTCCGTCTAAACACCATATATTTT. Encoded protein: CASSLVRLNTIYF.

This clonotype was counted a few times. CDR3 sequence: CASSFSGSPDTQYF. The CDR3 nucleotides read TGTGCCAGCAGTTTCTCAGGGTCCCCAGATACGCAGTATTTT. The chain carries TRBV28 and TRBJ2-3, with D possibly TRBD1 on 5 matching bases. Germline assignment: CDR1 MDHEN and CDR2 SYDVKM. The CDR3 spans 14 residues. V lost 3 bases and J lost 4, with 11 bases in between. Combining the CDR3 with reference TRBV28 and TRBJ2-3 gives the whole variable domain DVKVTQSSRYLVKRTGEKVFLECVQDMDHENMFWYRQDPGLGLRLIYFSYDVKMKEKGDIPEGYSVSREKKERFSLILESASTNQTSMYLCASSFSGSPDTQYFGPGTRLTVL.

This clonotype was seen only a few times. The chain combines TRBV12-3 or TRBV12-4 with TRBJ2-3, with no clear D. The CDR3 totals 13 residues. Trimming shortened V by 5 bases and J by 4 bases, and 10 bases separated the two germline ends. CDR3 bases: TGTGCCAGCAGTCTCACTCGGCCAGATACGCAGTATTTT. This gives the protein CASSLTRPDTQYF.

This chain uses TRBV11-2 with TRBJ2-2, with TRBD2 matching 11 bases. Germline V lookup: CDR1 SGHAT, CDR2 FQNNGV. CDR3 length: 15 residues. V shed 5 bases, J shed 5 bases, and the junction held 4 bases outside the gene matches. As DNA, the CDR3 is TGTGCCAGCAGCGGGACTAGCGGAGGTACCGGGGAGCTGTTTTTT. Translating it yields CASSGTSGGTGELFF.

This clonotype was counted ten times or more. This sequence joins TRBV7-2 and TRBJ1-5, with unresolved D. Trimming stripped 1 base from V and 1 base from J, with 5 bases between. Per the germline V gene, CDR1 is SGHTA and CDR2 is FQGNSA. The CDR3 loop spans 14 amino acids. The CDR3 region has the DNA TGTGCCAGCAGCTTAGATCCAAGCAATCAGCCCCAGCATTTT. Translated, it gives CASSLDPSNQPQHF.

This clonotype has more than one count but fewer than ten. The chain couples TRBV3-1 to TRBJ1-1; maybe TRBD1 (6 bases). The germline V gene encodes CDR1 LGHDT and CDR2 YNNKEL (reference sequence). Deletions cut 3 bases from V and 4 bases from J, with 15 bases between. There are 15 residues in the CDR3. As DNA, the CDR3 is TGTGCCAGCAGCCATCACAGGGCAGCAGTCACTGAAGCTTTCTTT. It codes for CASSHHRAAVTEAFF.

This clonotype showed up many times. The chain has TRBV29-1 and TRBJ2-3; 11 positions agree with TRBD2. Trimming cost V 4 bases and J 0 bases; bases outside gene matches: 9. The CDR3 loop spans 17 amino acids. The V gene's germline CDR1 is SQVTM and CDR2 ANQGSEA. CDR3 sequence reads: CSVGGTSGSTSTDTQYF. The DNA for the CDR3 is TGCAGCGTTGGTGGGACTAGCGGAAGTACTAGCACAGATACGCAGTATTTT.

V is TRBV7-9 and J is TRBJ1-1; 7 bases match TRBD1. The ends lost 6 bases at V and 3 bases at J; junction bases unmatched: 4. This CDR3 has 13 residues. CDR1 and CDR2 (germline): SEHNR, FQNEAQ (reference sequence). DNA of the CDR3: TGTGCCAGCAGAGCAGGGGGAGACACTGAAGCTTTCTTT. It specifies CASRAGGDTEAFF.

The chain couples TRBV20-1 to TRBJ2-3; D perhaps matches TRBD1 (5 bases). The CDR3 is made up of 12 amino acids. The V end lost 7 bases, the J end lost 1 base, and 9 bases lay between the germline ends. The V gene's germline CDR1 is DFQATT and CDR2 SNEGSKA (reference sequence). The CDR3, as DNA: TGCAGTGTTCTACAGGGCACAGATACGCAGTATTTT. It translates to CSVLQGTDTQYF.

This clonotype showed up many times. This chain uses TRBV7-9 with TRBJ1-1; tentative D call: TRBD1 (6 bases). Germline values: CDR1 SEHNR, CDR2 FQNEAQ (reference sequence). The CDR3 is 13 residues long. V was pared by 4 bases and J by 1 base, with 7 bases between. The CDR3 sequence is CASSSGQNTEAFF. In nucleotides, the CDR3 is TGTGCCAGCAGCTCGGGACAGAACACTGAAGCTTTCTTT.

The CDR3, as DNA: TGCAGCTACGGGGGGGAATACGGGACAGGGAATTCCTACGAGCAGTACTTC. Translating gives CSYGGEYGTGNSYEQYF. The chain combines TRBV29-1 with TRBJ2-7, with a weak D call TRBD1 (9 bases). Germline loops: CDR1 SQVTM, CDR2 ANQGSEA. The ends were cut back, 8 bases at V and 1 base at J, with 27 bases in the middle. This CDR3 spans 17 amino acids.